The 2 T cell receptor beta chains given below trace back to one sample, sequenced in a study of T cell repertoires in ileal Crohn's disease. Using immunoSEQ multiplex PCR, the repertoire was profiled, and TCRdb retains in-frame clones only, with some absent. The repertoire holds approximately 27,000 clones, with roughly 81% as singletons. The sample comprised ileal tissue. These receptors originate from an adult with Crohn's disease.

As to this clone: One end of the junction varies from germline; a read error may be responsible. Other DNA sequences of this sample code for an identical CDR3. The rearrangement joins TRBV10-2 to TRBJ1-1, with D unresolved. In germline, CDR1 is WSHSY, CDR2 SAAADI. The CDR3 spans 15 residues. This CDR3 reads CASSERRDLNTEAFF. The CDR3, as DNA: TGCGCCAGCAGTGAGCGGAGGGATTTGAACACTGAGGCTTTCTTT.

The genes are TRBV5-1 and TRBJ1-3; the D is unclear. CDR1 and CDR2 (germline): SGHRS, YFSETQ. V gave up 4 bases and J gave up 4 bases, with 15 bases separating them. The CDR3 length is 15 residues. DNA of the CDR3: TGCGCCAGCAGCCTGGGCGGAGGCCCCGGAAACACCATATATTTT. Protein: CASSLGGGPGNTIYF.